This record concerns one T cell receptor (beta chain) sequence. These data originate in a study of blood T cell repertoires in COVID-19. Study background: There were acute and convalescent COVID-19 samples, and they came from the United States, Italy and Spain.

The CDR3 runs 14 residues. CDR1 LGHDT and CDR2 YNNKEL come from the germline V gene (reference sequence). The junction had 3 bases not matched to a gene; V was cut back by 0 bases and J by 5 bases. In the study's own analysis: Amplification of reference gene primers provided the estimated nucleated cell counts. Assay used: immunoSEQ multiplex PCR; TCRdb lists only in-frame clones, some missing. V, J and clone size are taken as reported in that table, and D and trimming were inferred from the DNA itself. The table records roughly 170,000 clones, around four fifths of them present only once. Sequencing input: PBMCs or T cells enriched from blood (not recorded which). This receptor was obtained from a woman in her fifties or sixties who had recovered from COVID-19. J is TRBJ1-2 and V is TRBV3-1 (or the pseudogene TRBV3-2), with 7 positions matching TRBD1. The CDR3 sequence: CASSQDTQGYGYTF. The CDR3 DNA reads TGTGCCAGCAGCCAAGATACACAGGGGTATGGCTACACCTTC.